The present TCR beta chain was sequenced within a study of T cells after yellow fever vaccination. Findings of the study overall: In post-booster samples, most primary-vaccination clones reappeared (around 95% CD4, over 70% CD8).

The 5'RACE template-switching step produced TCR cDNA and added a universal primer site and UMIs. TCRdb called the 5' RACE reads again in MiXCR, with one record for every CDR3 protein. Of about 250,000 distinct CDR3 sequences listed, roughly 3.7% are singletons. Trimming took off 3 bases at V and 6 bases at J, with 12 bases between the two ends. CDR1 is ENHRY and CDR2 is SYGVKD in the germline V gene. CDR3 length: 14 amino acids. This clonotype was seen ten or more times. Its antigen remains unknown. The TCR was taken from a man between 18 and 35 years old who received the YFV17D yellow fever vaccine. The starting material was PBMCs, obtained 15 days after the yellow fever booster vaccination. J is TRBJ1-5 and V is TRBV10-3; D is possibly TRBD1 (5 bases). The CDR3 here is CAISESLGVQPQHF. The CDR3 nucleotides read TGTGCCATCAGTGAAAGTTTGGGGGTTCAGCCCCAGCATTTT.